The 9 T cell receptor beta chains given below trace back to one sample, sequenced in a study of T cells expressing NK-cell markers. TCRdb re-called the 5' RACE reads and gives one entry per CDR3 protein, without DNA. The sample includes 550,000 to 600,000 distinct CDR3 sequences. Input material: blood T cells: a sorted CD56 or NKG2C T cell subset, CD4+ or CD8+ T cells, or bulk PBMC T cells (not recorded which). The origin of the receptors is a man aged 18 to 30 in good health.

J is TRBJ1-6 and V is TRBV6-4; TCRdb's assignment of TRBD1 cannot be checked, as there is no DNA. The CDR3 loop spans 13 amino acids. Germline V gene sequence: CDR1 MRHNA, CDR2 SNTAGT. This CDR3 reads CASSQDGVSALHF.

V usage is TRBV12-5 and J usage is TRBJ1-2. The CDR3 length is 15 residues. In germline, CDR1 is LGHNT, CDR2 FRNRAP. Here the CDR3 reads CASGLWPSGSYGYTF.

The chain carries TRBV20-1 and TRBJ2-1; the D call of TRBD1 rests on TCRdb alone, since no DNA is present to check it. Germline CDR1 and CDR2: DFQATT and SNEGSKA (reference sequence). This CDR3 is built from 12 residues. CDR3 protein: CGGRKSGNEQFF.

The CDR3 spells CASSPSSAGRVETQYF. The chain recombines TRBV7-9 with TRBJ2-5; the TCRdb D gene call, TRBD1, has no DNA to confirm it. The CDR3 is 16 amino acids. Germline assignment: CDR1 SEHNR and CDR2 FQNEAQ (reference sequence).

The chain combines TRBV19 with TRBJ1-2; no DNA is available, so the TRBD1 call from TCRdb remains unchecked. Germline CDR1 is LNHDA and CDR2 is SQIVND (reference sequence). This CDR3 comprises 14 residues. CDR3 sequence: CASRGHQTNYGYTF. The variable domain in full, with the rest retrieved from reference TRBV19 and TRBJ1-2, is DGGITQSPKYLFRKEGQNVTLSCEQNLNHDAMYWYRQDPGQGLRLIYYSQIVNDFQKGDIAEGYSVSREKKESFPLTVTSAQKNPTAFYLCASRGHQTNYGYTFGSGTRLTVV.

V usage is TRBV10-3 and J usage is TRBJ2-1; TCRdb lists TRBD1, though no DNA is available to test this call. There are 13 residues in the CDR3. In germline, CDR1 is ENHRY, CDR2 SYGVKD. CDR3 protein: CAISEQGRDEQFF.

Here the CDR3 reads CSTSGRSNEQYF. The chain has TRBV29-1 and TRBJ2-7; TCRdb reports TRBD1, a call that lacks DNA to check it against. Per the germline V gene, CDR1 is SQVTM and CDR2 is ANQGSEA. This CDR3 has 12 residues.

The chain is built from TRBV25-1 and TRBJ1-2; TCRdb's assignment of TRBD1 cannot be checked, as there is no DNA. The germline V gene encodes CDR1 MGHDK and CDR2 SYGVNS. The CDR3 covers 16 residues. CDR3 region: CASTRQGALWGQGYTF.

The chain couples TRBV19 to TRBJ2-3; TCRdb's D call, TRBD1, is unchecked because there is no DNA. The CDR3 has 14 amino acids. Germline V gene data show CDR1 as LNHDA and CDR2 as SQIVND (reference sequence). This CDR3 reads CASKWDRGTDTQYF.